These 21 T cell receptor beta chains share one sample of origin, sequenced in a study of blood T cell repertoires in COVID-19 (dated by TCRdb to about 2020). Libraries were built with the immunoSEQ multiplex PCR assay. Held by TCRdb, this immuneACCESS table contains in-frame sequences only and omits some clones. Under half of the omission traces to an unresolved V gene where checked; the cause of the rest is unknown. This sample is represented by some 490,000 clones; about nine tenths of them were singletons. Approximately 8.3% of the sample lies in the top ten. Input material: PBMCs or T cells enriched from blood (not recorded which). These receptors came from a woman aged 55-70 years who had recovered from COVID-19.

This clone was counted between two and nine times. This rearrangement joins TRBV7-9 to TRBJ2-7; no clear D gene. Germline V CDR1 and CDR2: SEHNR, FQNEAQ (reference sequence). Trimming removed 3 bases at V and 0 bases at J, with 6 bases between. CDR3 length: 13 amino acids. The chain's CDR3 is CASSFPSSYEQYF. The DNA of the CDR3 is TGTGCCAGCAGCTTCCCGAGCTCCTACGAGCAGTACTTC.

The chain employs TRBV2 and TRBJ1-1; a weak D match, TRBD1 (6 bases). Germline loops: CDR1 SNHLY, CDR2 FYNNEI. The CDR3 runs to 17 residues. V was pared by 3 bases and J by 0 bases, with 17 bases between. The CDR3 DNA follows: TGTGCCAGCAGTGAGGCAGGGCGAAGGGGGATGAACACTGAAGCTTTCTTT. Its translation: CASSEAGRRGMNTEAFF.

The V call is TRBV6-5, the J call TRBJ2-7; 7 nucleotides line up with TRBD2. The CDR3 runs 15 residues. J lost 0 bases, V lost 6 bases, and 8 bases had no gene match. In germline, CDR1 is MNHEY, CDR2 SVGAGI. In nucleotides, the CDR3 is TGTGCCAGCAGCCCCGGGGAGGGCAGCTCCTACGAGCAGTACGTC. Translating gives CASSPGEGSSYEQYV.

The chain joins TRBV6-2 or TRBV6-3 to TRBJ1-3; D is ambiguous. CDR1 is MNHEY and CDR2 is SVGEGT in the germline V gene. This CDR3 region has 16 residues. Trimming removed 6 bases from V and 0 bases from J, with 15 bases in between. The CDR3 here is CASSSLQQLSGNTIYF. In nucleotides, the CDR3 is TGTGCCAGCAGCTCACTCCAACAGCTCTCTGGAAACACCATATATTTT.

The chain carries TRBV10-2 and TRBJ1-5; D is ambiguous. The CDR3 sequence is 14 residues long. V lost 7 bases to trimming and J lost 2 bases, with 12 bases between them. Germline CDR1 and CDR2: WSHSY and SAAADI. The CDR3 protein is CASNPVGGNQPQHF. CDR3 nucleotides: TGCGCCAGCAATCCAGTCGGGGGCAATCAGCCCCAGCATTTT.

The chain links TRBV5-5 to TRBJ2-3; weak D call: TRBD1 (5 bases). V was cut by 4 bases and J by 0 bases, with 12 bases left in between. Germline V CDR1 and CDR2: SGHKS, YYEKEE (reference sequence). The CDR3 is 15 amino acids. This CDR3 reads CASSTTRASTDTQYF. CDR3 nucleotides: TGTGCCAGCAGCACCACCAGGGCTAGCACAGATACGCAGTATTTT.

The V call is TRBV4-1, the J call TRBJ1-4; 9 bases match TRBD1. Germline CDR1 and CDR2: MGHRA and YSYEKL. V lost 4 bases, J lost 0 bases, and 9 bases stayed unmatched. The length of the CDR3 is 18 residues. CDR3 sequence (DNA): TGCGCCAGCAGCCGTTGGGACAGGGAATTTTCAACTAATGAAAAACTGTTTTTT. Its protein is CASSRWDREFSTNEKLFF.

The chain employs TRBV7-8 and TRBJ1-4; no clear D. V was clipped by 5 bases and J by 8 bases, with 12 bases between them. From germline, CDR1 is SGHVS and CDR2 FQNEAQ. The CDR3 runs 13 residues. The CDR3 DNA reads as TGTGCCAGCAGCAAGCGGGTAGAAGAAAAACTGTTTTTT. Its protein is CASSKRVEEKLFF.

In this sample, this clone turned up once. This chain joins TRBV6-2 or TRBV6-3 and TRBJ1-5; unclear D gene. Deletions cut 2 bases from V and 2 bases from J, with 16 bases between. CDR1 and CDR2 (germline): MNHEY, SVGEGT. The CDR3 sequence is 17 residues long. The CDR3 reads CASSYISPGYGNQPQHF. For the CDR3, the DNA is TGTGCCAGCAGTTACATCTCGCCCGGGTATGGCAATCAGCCCCAGCATTTT.

The V gene is TRBV14, the J gene TRBJ1-3; D is ambiguous. The V gene's germline CDR1 is SGHDN and CDR2 FVKESK. V was cut by 0 bases and J by 7 bases, with 10 bases left in between. The CDR3 loop spans 14 amino acids. CDR3 amino acids: CASSQDILVNTIYF. Here the CDR3 DNA reads TGTGCCAGCAGCCAAGATATACTCGTGAACACCATATATTTT.

This clone came up once. The chain joins TRBV7-6 to TRBJ2-6; D remains ambiguous. The CDR3 contains 15 residues. V was clipped by 3 bases and J by 0 bases, with 6 bases between them. Germline assignment: CDR1 SGHVS and CDR2 FNYEAQ. The CDR3, as DNA: TGTGCCAGCAGCTTTACACACTCTGGGGCCAACGTCCTGACTTTC. Amino acid sequence: CASSFTHSGANVLTF.

This clone is a singleton in its sample. The V gene is TRBV6-5, the J gene TRBJ2-5; perhaps TRBD1 as D (6 bases). Germline CDR1 MNHEY, CDR2 SVGAGI. This CDR3 is 13 amino acids long. V was clipped by 8 bases and J by 1 base, with 11 bases between them. The CDR3 sequence is CASERTAQETQYF. Written as DNA, the CDR3 is TGTGCCAGCGAAAGGACAGCCCAAGAGACCCAGTACTTC.

The chain links TRBV21-1 to TRBJ1-5; the table calls TRBD1, which could not be checked here. TRBV21-1 is marked as a pseudogene. The CDR3 runs 21 residues. CDR3 residues: CASSKVTGGNPHLGSNQPQHF. The CDR3 nucleotides are TGTGCCAGCAGCAAAGTTACAGGGGGGAACCCCCACCTCGGTAGCAATCAGCCCCAGCATTTT.

V is TRBV3-1 (or the pseudogene TRBV3-2) and J is TRBJ2-5, with TRBD2 identical over 7 bases. This CDR3 has 15 residues. J lost 5 bases, V lost 1 base, and 7 bases had no gene match. CDR1 and CDR2 from the germline V gene are LGHDT and YNNKEL (reference sequence). The CDR3 sequence is CASSQVLAAMETQYF. The CDR3 DNA is TGTGCCAGCAGCCAAGTCCTAGCGGCCATGGAGACCCAGTACTTC.

This clone was seen only once. V is TRBV28 and J is TRBJ2-5; D is perhaps TRBD1 (5 bases). Germline V CDR1 and CDR2: MDHEN, SYDVKM. Between the trimmed V and J ends, which lost 1 base and 3 bases, there was a span of 9 bases. The CDR3 extends over 14 amino acids. CDR3 region: CASSLSGNEETQYF. For the CDR3, the DNA is TGTGCCAGCAGTTTATCAGGGAATGAAGAGACCCAGTACTTC.

The V gene is TRBV7-8, the J gene TRBJ1-5, with TRBD1 identical over 7 bases. V trimming: 2 bases; J trimming: 4 bases; junction bases outside the gene matches: 5. Germline V gene lookup returns CDR1 SGHVS and CDR2 FQNEAQ. The CDR3 consists of 15 residues. This CDR3 reads CASSLFDRENQPQHF. For the CDR3, the DNA is TGTGCCAGCAGCTTATTCGACAGGGAGAATCAGCCCCAGCATTTT. Supplemented by reference TRBV7-8 and TRBJ1-5, the full variable domain reads GAGVSQSPRYKVAKRGQDVALRCDPISGHVSLFWYQQALGQGPEFLTYFQNEAQLDKSGLPSDRFFAERPEGSVSTLKIQRTQQEDSAVYLCASSLFDRENQPQHFGDGTRLSIL.

The chain employs TRBV6-5 and TRBJ2-3; D not resolved. The V gene's germline CDR1 is MNHEY and CDR2 SVGAGI. This CDR3 comprises 14 residues. V was trimmed by 0 bases and J by 3 bases, leaving 7 bases between them. Here the CDR3 DNA reads TGTGCCAGCAGTTACTCGCACGGGACAGATACGCAGTATTTT. This translates into CASSYSHGTDTQYF.

The CDR3 DNA is TGTGCCAGCAGTCGACAGGGGGCCACAGATACGCAGTATTTT. Its translation: CASSRQGATDTQYF. The genes are TRBV6-2 or TRBV6-3 and TRBJ2-3, with 10 bases matching TRBD1. With V trimmed by 5 bases and J by 2 bases, 1 base remained unmatched. Germline V gene lookup returns CDR1 MNHEY and CDR2 SVGEGT. CDR3 size: 14 residues.

This sequence joins TRBV6-4 and TRBJ1-1, with a possible D match to TRBD1 (6 bases). The CDR3 covers 13 residues. V shed 2 bases and J shed 5 bases, with 9 bases lying between them. CDR1 is MRHNA and CDR2 is SNTAGT in the germline V gene. The CDR3 protein is CASSDGGRTEAFF. In nucleotides, the CDR3 is TGTGCCAGCAGTGACGGGGGCAGGACTGAAGCTTTCTTT.

V is TRBV18 and J is TRBJ1-3; no clear D. Germline CDR1 and CDR2: KGHSH and LQKENI. The CDR3 length is 13 residues. Trimming took off 7 bases at V and 4 bases at J, with 11 bases between the two ends. The CDR3 reads CASCAGRGNTIYF. The CDR3 DNA reads as TGTGCCAGCTGCGCTGGGCGCGGAAACACCATATATTTT.

The V and J genes are TRBV29-1 and TRBJ2-7; 7 bases fit TRBD1. The CDR3 loop spans 13 amino acids. Unmatched junction bases numbered 3, after V lost 4 bases and J lost 0 bases. In germline, CDR1 is SQVTM, CDR2 ANQGSEA. The CDR3 here is CSVVGDSSYEQYF. CDR3 in DNA: TGCAGCGTTGTAGGGGACAGCTCCTACGAGCAGTACTTC.